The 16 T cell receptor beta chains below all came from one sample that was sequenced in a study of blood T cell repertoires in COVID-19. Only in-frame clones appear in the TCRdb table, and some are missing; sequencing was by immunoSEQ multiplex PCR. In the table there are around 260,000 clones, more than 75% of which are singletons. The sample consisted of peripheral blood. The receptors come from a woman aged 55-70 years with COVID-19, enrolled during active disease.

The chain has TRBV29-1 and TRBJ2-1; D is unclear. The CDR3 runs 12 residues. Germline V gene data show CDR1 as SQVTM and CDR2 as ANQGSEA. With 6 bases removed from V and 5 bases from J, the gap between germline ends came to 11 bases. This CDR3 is CSVPLVNNEQFF. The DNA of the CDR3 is TGCAGCGTCCCCCTTGTAAACAATGAGCAGTTCTTC.

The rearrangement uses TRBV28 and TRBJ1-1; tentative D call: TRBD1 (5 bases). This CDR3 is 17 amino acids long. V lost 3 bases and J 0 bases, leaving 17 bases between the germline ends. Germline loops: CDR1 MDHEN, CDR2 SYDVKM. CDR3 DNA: TGTGCCAGCAGTTTCAGCCCGGGCGACAGCATGAACACTGAAGCTTTCTTT. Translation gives CASSFSPGDSMNTEAFF.

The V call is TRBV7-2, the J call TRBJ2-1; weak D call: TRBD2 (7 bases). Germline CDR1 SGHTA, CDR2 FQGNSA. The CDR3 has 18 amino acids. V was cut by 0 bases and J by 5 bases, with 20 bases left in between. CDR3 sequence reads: CASSLAGRGSGKHNEQFF. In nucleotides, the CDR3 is TGTGCCAGCAGCTTAGCGGGGAGGGGGAGCGGGAAACACAATGAGCAGTTCTTC.

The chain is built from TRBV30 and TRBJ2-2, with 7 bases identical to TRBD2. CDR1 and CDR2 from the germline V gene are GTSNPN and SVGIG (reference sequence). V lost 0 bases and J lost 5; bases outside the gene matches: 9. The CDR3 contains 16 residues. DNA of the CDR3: TGTGCCTGGAGTGTATCTAGCGGAGTGGGGACCGGGGAGCTGTTTTTT. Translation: CAWSVSSGVGTGELFF.

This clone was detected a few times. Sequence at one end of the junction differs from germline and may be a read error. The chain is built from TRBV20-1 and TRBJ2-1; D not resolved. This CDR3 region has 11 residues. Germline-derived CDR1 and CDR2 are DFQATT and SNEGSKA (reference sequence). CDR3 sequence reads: CSASSHNEQFF. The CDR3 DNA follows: TGCAGTGCTAGCTCCCACAATGAGCAGTTCTTC.

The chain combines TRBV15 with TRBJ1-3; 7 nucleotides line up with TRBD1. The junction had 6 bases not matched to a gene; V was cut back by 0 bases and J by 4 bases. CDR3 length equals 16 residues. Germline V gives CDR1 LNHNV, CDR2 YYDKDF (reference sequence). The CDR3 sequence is CATSRDHPGGGNTIYF. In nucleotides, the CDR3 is TGTGCCACCAGCAGAGATCATCCAGGGGGGGGAAACACCATATATTTT.

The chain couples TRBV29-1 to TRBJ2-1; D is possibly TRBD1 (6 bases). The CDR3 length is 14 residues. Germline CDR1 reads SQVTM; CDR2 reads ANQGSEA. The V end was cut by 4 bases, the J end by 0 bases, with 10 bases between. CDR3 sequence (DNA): TGCAGCGTTGCAGGCAGGGGCTCCTACAATGAGCAGTTCTTC. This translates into CSVAGRGSYNEQFF.

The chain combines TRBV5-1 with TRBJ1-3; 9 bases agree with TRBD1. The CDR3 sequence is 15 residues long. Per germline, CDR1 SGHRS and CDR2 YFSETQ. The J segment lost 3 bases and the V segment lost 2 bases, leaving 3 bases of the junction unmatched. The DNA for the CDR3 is TGCGCCAGCAGCTTACAGGGGGCAGTTGGAAACACCATATATTTT. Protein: CASSLQGAVGNTIYF. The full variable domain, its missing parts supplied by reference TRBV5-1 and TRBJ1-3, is KAGVTQTPRYLIKTRGQQVTLSCSPISGHRSVSWYQQTPGQGLQFLFEYFSETQRNKGNFPGRFSGRQFSNSRSEMNVSTLELGDSALYLCASSLQGAVGNTIYFGEGSWLTVV.

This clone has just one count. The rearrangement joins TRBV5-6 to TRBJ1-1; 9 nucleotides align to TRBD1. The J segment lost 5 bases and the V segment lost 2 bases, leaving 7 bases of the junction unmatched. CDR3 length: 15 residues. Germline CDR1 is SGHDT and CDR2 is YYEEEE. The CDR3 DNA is TGTGCCAGCAGCTTTGTGGACAGGGGACGAACTGAAGCTTTCTTT. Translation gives CASSFVDRGRTEAFF. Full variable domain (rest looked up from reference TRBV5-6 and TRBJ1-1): DAGVTQSPTHLIKTRGQQVTLRCSPKSGHDTVSWYQQALGQGPQFIFQYYEEEERQRGNFPDRFSGHQFPNYSSELNVNALLLGDSALYLCASSFVDRGRTEAFFGQGTRLTVV.

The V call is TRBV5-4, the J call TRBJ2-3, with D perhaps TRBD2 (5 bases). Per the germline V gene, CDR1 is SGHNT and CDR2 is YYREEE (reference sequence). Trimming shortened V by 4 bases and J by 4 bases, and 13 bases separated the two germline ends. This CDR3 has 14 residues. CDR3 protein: CASSTYTRPDTQYF. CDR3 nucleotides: TGTGCCAGCAGCACCTACACTAGGCCAGATACGCAGTATTTT. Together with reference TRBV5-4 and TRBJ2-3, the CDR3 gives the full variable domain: ETGVTQSPTHLIKTRGQQVTLRCSSQSGHNTVSWYQQALGQGPQFIFQYYREEENGRGNFPPRFSGLQFPNYSSELNVNALELDDSALYLCASSTYTRPDTQYFGPGTRLTVL.

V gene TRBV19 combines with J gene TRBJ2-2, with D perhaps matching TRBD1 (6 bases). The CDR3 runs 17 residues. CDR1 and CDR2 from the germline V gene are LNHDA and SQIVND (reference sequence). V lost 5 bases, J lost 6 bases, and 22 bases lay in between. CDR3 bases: TGTGCCAGTAGTCCCAATCCCGGGACACCGTTGGCCGGGGAGCTGTTTTTT. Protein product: CASSPNPGTPLAGELFF.

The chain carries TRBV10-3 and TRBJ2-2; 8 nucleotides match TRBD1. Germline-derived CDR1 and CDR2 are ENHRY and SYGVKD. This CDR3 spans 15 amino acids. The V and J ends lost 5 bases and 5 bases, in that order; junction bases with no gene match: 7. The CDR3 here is CAISTGQGITGELFF. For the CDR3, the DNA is TGTGCCATCAGTACCGGACAGGGTATTACCGGGGAGCTGTTTTTT.

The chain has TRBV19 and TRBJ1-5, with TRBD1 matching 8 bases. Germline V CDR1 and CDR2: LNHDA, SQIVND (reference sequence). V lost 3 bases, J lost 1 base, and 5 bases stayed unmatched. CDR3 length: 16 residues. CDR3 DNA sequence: TGTGCCAGTAGTATTCAGGGGGCTCGAAGCAATCAGCCCCAGCATTTT. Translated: CASSIQGARSNQPQHF.

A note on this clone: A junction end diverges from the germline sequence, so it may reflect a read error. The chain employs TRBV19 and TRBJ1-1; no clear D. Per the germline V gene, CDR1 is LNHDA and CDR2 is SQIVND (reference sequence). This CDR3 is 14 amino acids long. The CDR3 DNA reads TGTGCCAGCAGTAGCCAGGCCGTCAACACTGAAGCTTTCTTT. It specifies CASSSQAVNTEAFF.

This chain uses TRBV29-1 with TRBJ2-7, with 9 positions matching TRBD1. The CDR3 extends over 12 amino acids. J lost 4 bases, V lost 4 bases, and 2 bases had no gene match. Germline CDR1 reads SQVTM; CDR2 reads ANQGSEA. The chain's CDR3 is CSVGQGEYEQYF. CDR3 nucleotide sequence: TGCAGCGTTGGACAGGGGGAGTACGAGCAGTACTTC.

The CDR3 region has the DNA TGCAGCGTAGAAACTAGCGGGAGGGCCGGTGAGCAGTTCTTC. Amino acids: CSVETSGRAGEQFF. The chain uses TRBV29-1 and TRBJ2-1, with TRBD2 matching over 13 bases. The CDR3 covers 14 residues. CDR1 and CDR2 (germline): SQVTM, ANQGSEA. The V gene end was trimmed by 6 bases and the J gene end by 9 bases; junction bases not matched to a gene: 8.